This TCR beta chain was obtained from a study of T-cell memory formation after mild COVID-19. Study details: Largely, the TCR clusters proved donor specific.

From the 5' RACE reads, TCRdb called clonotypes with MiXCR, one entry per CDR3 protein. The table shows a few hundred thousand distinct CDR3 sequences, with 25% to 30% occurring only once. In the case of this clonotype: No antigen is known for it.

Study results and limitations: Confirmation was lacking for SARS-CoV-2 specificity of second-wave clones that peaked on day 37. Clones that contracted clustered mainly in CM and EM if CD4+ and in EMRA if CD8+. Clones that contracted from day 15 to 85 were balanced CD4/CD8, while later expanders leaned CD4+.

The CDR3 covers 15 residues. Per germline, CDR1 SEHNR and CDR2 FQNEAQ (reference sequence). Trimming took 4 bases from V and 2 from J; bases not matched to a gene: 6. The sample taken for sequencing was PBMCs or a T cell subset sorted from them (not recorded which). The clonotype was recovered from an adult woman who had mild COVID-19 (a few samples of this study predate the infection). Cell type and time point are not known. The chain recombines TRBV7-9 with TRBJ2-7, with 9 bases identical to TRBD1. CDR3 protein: CASSSNRGLTYEQYF. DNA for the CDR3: TGTGCCAGCAGCTCTAACAGGGGGCTCACCTACGAGCAGTACTTC.